The sequence of this T cell receptor (beta chain) was determined in a study of spatial heterogeneity in lung cancer (dated by TCRdb to between 2018 and 2021). Regarding the complete study: Donors were over 60 patients with early-stage, untreated non-small cell lung cancer from the lung TRACERx cohort. Follow-up PBMC samples were sequenced whenever available, and the median time to follow-up was 2 to 3 years after resection. More beta-chain than alpha-chain transcripts were consistently detected, likely reflecting higher beta-chain transcript abundance. In the raw uncorrected reads, each unique combination of TCR and UMI appeared more than ten times on average. In non-small cell lung cancer, the study made a quantitative comparison of TCR alpha and beta repertoires among multiple tumor regions, matched nontumor lung and blood. The study linked features of the TCR repertoire to counts of nonsynonymous mutations, which were determined by whole-exome sequencing of tumor tissue. Both alpha and beta chains were TCR-sequenced in samples taken at surgery, namely 220 tumor regions, around 61 matched nontumor lung samples and about 58 PBMC samples.

The receptor library was made with 5' RACE. Reads for this sample came from a NextSeq 500. In the TCR library protocol, a unique molecular identifier was attached to each TCR cDNA molecule so that PCR and sequencing errors could be corrected. The original methods were these. Decombinator tools were used for TCR identification, UMI-based error correction and CDR3 extraction. TCRs above a frequency of 2 per 1,000, corresponding to the top 1% of the tumor frequency distribution, were defined as expanded. Rényi diversity was computed with the R vegan package after subsampling each repertoire 100 times to 5,000 TCRs. To build CDR3 similarity networks, amino acid triplet string-kernel similarity was used, and CDR3s were connected when their pairwise similarity was above 0.82. TCRdb ran its own pipeline on the public reads, namely fastp trimming at Q25 and MiXCR clone calling, and kept in-frame beta chains. Rows are unified per CDR3 protein, each entry keeping the most common DNA and genes. The V and J calls here are based on TCRdb, not the publication. The sample table contains about 87,000 distinct CDR3 sequences; only one count was recorded for approximately 19% of them. The ten largest clones represent 20% to 25% of the sample.

The sample's time point, from its label and the paper: blood at routine non-recurrence follow-up after resection. Without any cell sorting, TCR sequencing was performed on whole RNA extracted either from tumor and nontumor lung tissue or from cryopreserved PBMC samples. Patients were selected for TCR sequencing only if sufficient RNA was available from at least two tumor regions. This clonotype was counted only a few times. Its antigen target is currently unknown. Base qualities are not recorded, but no much larger clone differs from it by a single base. Including the terminal cysteine and phenylalanine, the CDR3 comprises 14 residues. The CDR3 DNA has 42 bases and is translated from base 1. V and J are trimmed by 6 bases and 4 bases, and the gene matches miss 8 bases of the junction. The germline V gene supplies CDR1 SGHTA and CDR2 FQGTGA. Results the study describes overall, beyond this receptor: Ubiquitous expanded tumor TCRs were detected in blood more often at tumor resection than at routine follow-up. Confirming at a functional level the hypothesis that regional TCRs recognize regional mutations was considered to require additional single-cell paired TCR alpha and beta sequencing. Comparisons of baseline and follow-up blood repertoires included only 14 to 15 patients.

The rearranged chain carries TRBV7-3 and TRBJ1-1; 7 nucleotides in the junction match TRBD1. The specimen was PBMCs, collected at follow-up. The clonotype was recovered from a male donor with early-stage non-small cell lung cancer. The bases are TGTGCCAGCAGAACAGGGGCCCGGTCCACTGAAGCTTTCTTT. Its protein is CASRTGARSTEAFF.